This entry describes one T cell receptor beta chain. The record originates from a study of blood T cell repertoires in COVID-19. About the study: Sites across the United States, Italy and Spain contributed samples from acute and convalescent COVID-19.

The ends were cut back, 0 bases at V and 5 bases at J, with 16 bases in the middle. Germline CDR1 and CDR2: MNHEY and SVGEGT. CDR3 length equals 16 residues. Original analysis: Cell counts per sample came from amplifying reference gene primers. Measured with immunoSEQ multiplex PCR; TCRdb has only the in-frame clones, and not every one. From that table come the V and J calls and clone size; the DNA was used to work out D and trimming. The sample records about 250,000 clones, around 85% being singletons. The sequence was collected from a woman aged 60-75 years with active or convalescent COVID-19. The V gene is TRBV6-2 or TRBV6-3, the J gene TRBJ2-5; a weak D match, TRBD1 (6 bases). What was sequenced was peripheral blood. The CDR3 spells CASSYSGHGAGETQYF. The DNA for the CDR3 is TGTGCCAGCAGTTACTCGGGACACGGGGCGGGTGAGACCCAGTACTTC.